This T cell receptor (beta chain) appears in the sequencing data of a study of T-cell memory formation after mild COVID-19. Using its own MiXCR run on the 5' RACE reads, TCRdb lists one record per CDR3 protein. The sample has over 450,000 distinct CDR3 sequences; about a fifth are singletons. V was pared by 3 bases and J by 10 bases, with 7 bases between. Germline lookup yields CDR1 LGHDT and CDR2 YNNKEL (reference sequence). This CDR3 comprises 11 residues. This receptor was identified in an adult woman who had mild COVID-19 (a few samples of this study predate the infection). Cell type and time point are not known. This chain connects TRBV3-1 to TRBJ2-1; the D is unclear. Sequenced: PBMCs or a T cell subset sorted from them (not recorded which). CDR3 in amino acids: CASSQFREQFF. The DNA for the CDR3 is TGTGCCAGCAGCCAGTTCAGGGAGCAGTTCTTC.